The 18 T cell receptor beta chains given below trace back to one sample, sequenced in a study of CD8 T cells in ankylosing spondylitis. One entry per CDR3 protein results from TCRdb running MiXCR on the 5' RACE reads. The sample lists 200,000 to 300,000 distinct CDR3 sequences, about 10% occurring once. The source material was blood, either unsorted or a sorted T cell fraction (not recorded which). Source of these receptors: a male donor with ankylosing spondylitis or in good health (not recorded which).

In its sample, this clonotype was seen a few times. The rearrangement links TRBV28 to TRBJ2-1; 10 bases are a match to TRBD2. J lost 10 bases, V lost 5 bases, and 11 bases had no gene match. CDR3 length equals 15 residues. CDR1 is MDHEN and CDR2 is SYDVKM in the germline V gene. CDR3 loop: CASSETSGWSVEQFF. The CDR3 DNA is TGTGCCAGCAGTGAGACTAGCGGGTGGTCCGTCGAGCAGTTCTTC.

In this sample, this clonotype turned up a few times. The chain recombines TRBV3-1 with TRBJ2-7, with D maybe TRBD1 (5 bases). The V gene's germline CDR1 is LGHDT and CDR2 YNNKEL (reference sequence). Trimming shortened V by 2 bases and J by 2 bases, and 13 bases separated the two germline ends. This CDR3 comprises 15 residues. CDR3 region: CASSQNPWTPYEQYF. In DNA, the CDR3 is TGTGCCAGCAGCCAAAACCCTTGGACACCCTACGAGCAGTACTTC.

This clonotype was found many times. The rearrangement uses TRBV27 and TRBJ2-5; tentatively, D is TRBD2 (6 bases). Germline CDR1 MNHEY, CDR2 SMNVEV (reference sequence). CDR3 length equals 15 residues. V was cut by 0 bases and J by 10 bases, with 18 bases left in between. The CDR3 loop reads CASSLSAPPRGSQYF. CDR3 nucleotide sequence: TGTGCCAGCAGTTTATCGGCCCCCCCCCGGGGGAGCCAGTACTTC.

The CDR3 nucleotides are TGCGCCAGCAGCACCGGGACAGGCCAATACGAGCAGTACTTC. Translating gives CASSTGTGQYEQYF. The rearrangement links TRBV5-1 to TRBJ2-7, with TRBD1 matching 8 bases. CDR1 and CDR2 (germline): SGHRS, YFSETQ. The CDR3 covers 14 residues. V dropped 4 bases and J dropped 4; count of bases not matched to a gene: 7.

The chain combines TRBV7-2 with TRBJ2-3; D might be TRBD2 (6 bases). This CDR3 is 16 amino acids long. The germline V and J ends were trimmed by 1 base and 5 bases, with 16 bases remaining between them. CDR1 SGHTA and CDR2 FQGNSA come from the germline V gene. CDR3: CASSLGVGLTRDTQYF. As DNA, the CDR3 is TGTGCCAGCAGCTTAGGTGTTGGACTAACGCGAGATACGCAGTATTTT.

Only a few counts were recorded for this clonotype. V gene TRBV9 combines with J gene TRBJ1-1; D is possibly TRBD1 (5 bases). The CDR3 is made up of 13 amino acids. Germline V gene sequence: CDR1 SGDLS, CDR2 YYNGEE. The ends were cut back, 3 bases at V and 4 bases at J, with 10 bases in the middle. This CDR3 reads CASSGGGGTEAFF. CDR3 bases: TGTGCCAGCAGCGGTGGGGGTGGCACTGAAGCTTTCTTT.

This clonotype was recorded a few times. V usage is TRBV6-1 and J usage is TRBJ2-7; unclear D gene. Trimming pared 8 bases from V and 5 bases from J, leaving 22 bases between. The length of the CDR3 is 15 residues. Per germline, CDR1 MNHNS and CDR2 SASEGT. This CDR3 reads CASAGQKLGSDEQYF. DNA for the CDR3: TGTGCCAGCGCTGGGCAGAAACTGGGGTCGGACGAGCAGTACTTC.

Remarks on this clonotype: A much larger clonotype is one base distant, so this may be a read error. The chain uses TRBV2 and TRBJ2-7; the D is unclear. V gave up 4 bases and J gave up 1 base, with 5 bases separating them. Looked up from germline, CDR1 is SNHLY and CDR2 is FYNNEI. This CDR3 region has 12 residues. The CDR3 DNA reads TGTGCCAGCAGTGGACAATCCTACGAGCAGTACTTC. Translating gives CASSGQSYEQYF.

This clonotype was counted ten times or more. The chain carries TRBV9 and TRBJ2-7; possible D gene TRBD1, 6 bases. Germline assignment: CDR1 SGDLS and CDR2 YYNGEE. This CDR3 has 14 amino acids. V dropped 3 bases and J dropped 5 bases, with 15 bases sitting between them. The CDR3 DNA reads as TGTGCCAGCAGCGCCTCGACAGGCTCTCACGAGCAGTACTTC. It encodes CASSASTGSHEQYF. Drawing the rest from reference TRBV9 and TRBJ2-7, the complete variable domain is DSGVTQTPKHLITATGQRVTLRCSPRSGDLSVYWYQQSLDQGLQFLIQYYNGEERAKGNILERFSAQQFPDLHSELNLSSLELGDSALYFCASSASTGSHEQYFGPGTRLTVT.

This clonotype was counted ten times or more. The chain combines TRBV29-1 with TRBJ2-7; 11 bases fit TRBD1. Germline assignment: CDR1 SQVTM and CDR2 ANQGSEA. CDR3 length: 14 residues. V shed 5 bases, J shed 3 bases, and the junction held 6 bases outside the gene matches. As DNA, the CDR3 is TGCAGCGTTAAAGGGACAGGGGGTTACTACGAGCAGTACTTC. Translation: CSVKGTGGYYEQYF.

This clonotype came up a few times. This rearrangement joins TRBV29-1 to TRBJ1-4; D remains unclear. V lost 4 bases and J lost 0, with 6 bases in between. Germline V CDR1 and CDR2: SQVTM, ANQGSEA. This CDR3 is built from 13 residues. The CDR3 DNA follows: TGCAGCGTTGTACAGTCAACTAATGAAAAACTGTTTTTT. Its translation is CSVVQSTNEKLFF. The whole variable domain, filled in from reference TRBV29-1 and TRBJ1-4, reads SAVISQKPSRDICQRGTSLTIQCQVDSQVTMMFWYRQQPGQSLTLIATANQGSEATYESGFVIDKFPISRPNLTFSTLTVSNMSPEDSSIYLCSVVQSTNEKLFFGSGTQLSVL.

This clonotype was counted ten times or more. The chain combines TRBV10-2 with TRBJ1-2; a possible D gene is TRBD1 (5 bases). V was shortened by 11 bases and J by 3 bases, with 22 bases between the two germline ends. Germline CDR1 reads WSHSY; CDR2 reads SAAADI. CDR3 length: 15 residues. CDR3 protein: CAAISEGRSDYGYTF. The CDR3 region has the DNA TGCGCCGCCATTTCCGAGGGGCGCTCTGACTATGGCTACACCTTC.

This clonotype was detected ten times or more. This sequence joins TRBV2 and TRBJ1-4; no reliable D call. The length of the CDR3 is 11 residues. Trimming removed 2 bases from V and 13 bases from J, with 8 bases in between. The germline CDR1 and CDR2 sequences are SNHLY and FYNNEI. The CDR3 coding sequence is TGTGCCAGCAGTGAAAACATTTTACTGTTTTTT. It yields the protein CASSENILLFF.

The chain is built from TRBV7-9 and TRBJ2-1, with 8 positions matching TRBD1. J gave up 4 bases and V 5 bases, and 7 bases lay outside the gene matches. The germline gives CDR1 SEHNR, CDR2 FQNEAQ (reference sequence). This CDR3 region has 15 residues. The CDR3 DNA is TGTGCCAGCAGCCCCCGGACAGGGCTTTACAATGAGCAGTTCTTC. This sequence encodes CASSPRTGLYNEQFF.

This clonotype has a count of ten or more. The chain employs TRBV11-2 and TRBJ1-5, with TRBD1 matching over 7 bases. Germline V gene sequence: CDR1 SGHAT, CDR2 FQNNGV. V was pared by 5 bases and J by 7 bases, with 5 bases of the junction left unmatched. The length of the CDR3 is 13 residues. The CDR3 spells CASSRTGEQPQHF. For the CDR3, the DNA is TGTGCCAGCAGCCGAACAGGGGAGCAGCCCCAGCATTTT.

This clonotype was detected many times. V is TRBV29-1 and J is TRBJ2-7, with TRBD1 as a possible D gene (5 bases). Looked up from germline, CDR1 is SQVTM and CDR2 is ANQGSEA. The CDR3 length is 13 residues. V was shortened by 5 bases and J by 1 base, with 12 bases between the two germline ends. This CDR3 reads CSVTLTASYEQYF. The DNA of the CDR3 is TGCAGCGTTACGTTGACAGCGTCCTACGAGCAGTACTTC.

This clonotype was observed many times. The chain links TRBV12-3 or TRBV12-4 to TRBJ1-4; D remains unclear. The CDR3 has 12 amino acids. V lost 3 bases and J lost 6, with 5 bases in between. Written as DNA, the CDR3 is TGTGCCAGCAGTTTGGTCGATGAAAAACTGTTTTTT. Its translation is CASSLVDEKLFF.

This clonotype was counted at least ten times. This chain links TRBV29-1 with TRBJ1-2; 7 nucleotides line up with TRBD1. With 3 bases clipped from V and 8 bases from J, the junction kept 9 bases outside the gene matches. The CDR3 spans 13 residues. Germline V gene sequence: CDR1 SQVTM, CDR2 ANQGSEA. The CDR3 loop reads CSVDKLAGGGYTF. DNA for the CDR3: TGCAGCGTTGATAAATTGGCAGGGGGAGGCTACACCTTC.